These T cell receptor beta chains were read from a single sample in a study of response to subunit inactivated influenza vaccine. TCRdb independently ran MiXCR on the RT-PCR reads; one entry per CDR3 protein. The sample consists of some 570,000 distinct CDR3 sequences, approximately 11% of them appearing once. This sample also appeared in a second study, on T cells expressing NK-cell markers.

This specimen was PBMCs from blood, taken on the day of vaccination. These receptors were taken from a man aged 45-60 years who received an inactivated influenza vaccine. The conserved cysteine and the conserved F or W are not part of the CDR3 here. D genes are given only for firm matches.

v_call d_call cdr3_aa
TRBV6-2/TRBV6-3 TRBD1 ASRSLTGLVNEQF
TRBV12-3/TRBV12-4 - ASSKGPAGWAYGYT
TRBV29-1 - SVGQVGTEAF
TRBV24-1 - ATSRPGDNEQF
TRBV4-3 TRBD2 ASSQDLKRGASGRYEQF
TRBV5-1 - ASSLTTPVSGANVLT
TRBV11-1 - ASSLGNWGLVGRNEQF
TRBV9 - ASSVGLAPSYEQY
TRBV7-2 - ASSQISDTQY
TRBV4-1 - ASSRSGGGTSYEQY
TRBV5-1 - ASSLEGRGNTIY